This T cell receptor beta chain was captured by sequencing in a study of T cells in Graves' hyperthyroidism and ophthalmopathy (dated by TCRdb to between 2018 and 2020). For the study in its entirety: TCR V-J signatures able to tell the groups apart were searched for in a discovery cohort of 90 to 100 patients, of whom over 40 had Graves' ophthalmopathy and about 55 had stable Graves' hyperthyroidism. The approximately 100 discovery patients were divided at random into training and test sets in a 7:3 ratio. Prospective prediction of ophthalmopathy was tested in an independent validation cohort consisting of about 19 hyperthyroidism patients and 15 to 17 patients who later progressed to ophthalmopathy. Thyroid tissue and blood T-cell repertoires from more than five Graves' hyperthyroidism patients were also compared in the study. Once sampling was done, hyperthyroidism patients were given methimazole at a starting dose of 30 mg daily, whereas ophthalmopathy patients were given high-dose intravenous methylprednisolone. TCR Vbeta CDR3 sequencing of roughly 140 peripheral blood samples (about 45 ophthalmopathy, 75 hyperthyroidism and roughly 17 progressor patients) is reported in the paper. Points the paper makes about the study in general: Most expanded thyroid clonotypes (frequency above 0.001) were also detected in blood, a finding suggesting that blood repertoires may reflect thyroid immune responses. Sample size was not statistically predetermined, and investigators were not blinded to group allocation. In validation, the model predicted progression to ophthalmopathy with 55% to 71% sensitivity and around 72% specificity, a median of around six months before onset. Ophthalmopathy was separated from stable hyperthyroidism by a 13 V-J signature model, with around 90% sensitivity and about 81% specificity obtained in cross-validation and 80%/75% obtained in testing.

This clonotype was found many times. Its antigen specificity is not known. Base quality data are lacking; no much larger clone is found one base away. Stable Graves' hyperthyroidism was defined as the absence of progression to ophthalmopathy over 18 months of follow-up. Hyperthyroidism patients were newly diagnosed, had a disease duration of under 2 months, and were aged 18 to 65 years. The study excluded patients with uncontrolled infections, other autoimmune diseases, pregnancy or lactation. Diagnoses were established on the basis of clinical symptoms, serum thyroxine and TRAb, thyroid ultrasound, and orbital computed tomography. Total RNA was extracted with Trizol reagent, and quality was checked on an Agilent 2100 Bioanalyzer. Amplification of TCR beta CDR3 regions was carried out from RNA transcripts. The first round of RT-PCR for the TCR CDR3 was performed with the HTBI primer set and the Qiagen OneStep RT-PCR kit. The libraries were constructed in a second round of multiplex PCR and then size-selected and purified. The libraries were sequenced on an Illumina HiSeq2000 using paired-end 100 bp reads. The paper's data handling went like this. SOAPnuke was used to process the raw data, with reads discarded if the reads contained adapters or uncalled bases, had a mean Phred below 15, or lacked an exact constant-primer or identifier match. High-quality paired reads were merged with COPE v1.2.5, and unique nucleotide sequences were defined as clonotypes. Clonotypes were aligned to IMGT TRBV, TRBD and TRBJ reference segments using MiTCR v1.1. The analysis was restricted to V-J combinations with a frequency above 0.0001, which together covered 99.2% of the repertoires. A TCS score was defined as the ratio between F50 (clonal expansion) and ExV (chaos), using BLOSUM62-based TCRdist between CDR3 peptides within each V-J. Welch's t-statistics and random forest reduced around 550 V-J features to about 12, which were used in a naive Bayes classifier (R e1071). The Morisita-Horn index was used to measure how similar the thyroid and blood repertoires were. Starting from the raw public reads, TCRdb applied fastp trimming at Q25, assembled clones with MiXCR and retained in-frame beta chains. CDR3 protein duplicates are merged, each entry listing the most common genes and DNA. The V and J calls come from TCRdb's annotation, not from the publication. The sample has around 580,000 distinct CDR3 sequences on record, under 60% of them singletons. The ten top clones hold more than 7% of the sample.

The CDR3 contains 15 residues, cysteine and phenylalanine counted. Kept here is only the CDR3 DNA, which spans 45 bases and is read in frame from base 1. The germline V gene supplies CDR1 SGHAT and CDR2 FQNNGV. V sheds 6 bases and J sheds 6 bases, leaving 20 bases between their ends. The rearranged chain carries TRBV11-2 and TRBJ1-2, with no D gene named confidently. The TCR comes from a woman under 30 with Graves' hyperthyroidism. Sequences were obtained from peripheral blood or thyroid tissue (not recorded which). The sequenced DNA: TGTGCCAGCAGTAGACGGTCAAACAGACGCGATGGCTACACCTTC. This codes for CASSRRSNRRDGYTF.